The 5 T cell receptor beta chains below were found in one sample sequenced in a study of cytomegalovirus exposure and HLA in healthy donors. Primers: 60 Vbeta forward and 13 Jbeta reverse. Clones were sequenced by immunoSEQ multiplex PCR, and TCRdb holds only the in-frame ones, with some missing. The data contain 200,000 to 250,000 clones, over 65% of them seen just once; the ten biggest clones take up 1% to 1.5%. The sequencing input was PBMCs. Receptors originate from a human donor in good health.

The CDR3 DNA reads as TGCGCCAGCAGCCGAGTATTAGCGGGAAGGTCAGATACGCAGTATTTT. Translated, it gives CASSRVLAGRSDTQYF. The genes are TRBV4-3 and TRBJ2-3, with TRBD2 matching over 8 bases. The CDR3 contains 16 residues. CDR1 and CDR2 (germline): LGHNA, YSLEER. J was trimmed by 4 bases and V by 4 bases; bases with no gene match: 10.

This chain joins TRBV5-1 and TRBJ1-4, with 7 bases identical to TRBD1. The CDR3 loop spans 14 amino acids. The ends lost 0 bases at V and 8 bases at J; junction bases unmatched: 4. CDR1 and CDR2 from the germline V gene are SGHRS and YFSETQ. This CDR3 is CASSLEGGAEKLFF. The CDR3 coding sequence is TGCGCCAGCAGCTTGGAAGGGGGCGCCGAAAAACTGTTTTTT.

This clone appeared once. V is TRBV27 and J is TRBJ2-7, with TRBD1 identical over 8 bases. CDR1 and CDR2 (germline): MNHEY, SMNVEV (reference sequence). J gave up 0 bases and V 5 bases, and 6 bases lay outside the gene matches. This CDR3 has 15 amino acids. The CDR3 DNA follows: TGTGCCAGCAGTGCTGCAGGGGGCTTCTCCTACGAGCAGTACTTC. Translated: CASSAAGGFSYEQYF.

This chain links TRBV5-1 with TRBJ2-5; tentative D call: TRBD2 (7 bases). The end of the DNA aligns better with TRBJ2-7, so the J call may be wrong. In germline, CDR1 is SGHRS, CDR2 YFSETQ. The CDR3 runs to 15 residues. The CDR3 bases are TGCGCCAGCAGCTTGTGGGGGGGCCAGACCTACGAGCAGTACTTC. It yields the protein CASSLWGGQTYEQYF.

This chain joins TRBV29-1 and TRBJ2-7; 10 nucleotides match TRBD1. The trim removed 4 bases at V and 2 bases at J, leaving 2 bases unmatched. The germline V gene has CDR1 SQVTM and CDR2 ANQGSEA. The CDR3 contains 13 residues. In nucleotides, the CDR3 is TGCAGCGTTGGGGACAGGGGCCCCTACGAGCAGTACTTC. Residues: CSVGDRGPYEQYF.